This T cell receptor (beta chain) appears in the sequencing data of a study of patients and donors after allogeneic stem cell transplantation. MiXCR, applied by TCRdb to the RT-PCR reads, yields one record per CDR3 protein. The sample yields roughly 960,000 distinct CDR3 sequences, more than 15% seen once. This CDR3 spans 17 amino acids. Trimming removed 2 bases at V and 1 base at J, with 17 bases between. The table lists this clonotype with a few counts. The TCR comes from a human donor who was either an allogeneic HSCT recipient or a stem cell or donor lymphocyte infusion donor (not recorded which). It is not recorded whose cells these are; they may come from a transplant donor. J is TRBJ1-2 and V is TRBV12-3 or TRBV12-4, with a possible D match to TRBD1 (6 bases). Sequenced input: blood, either unsorted or a sorted T cell fraction (not recorded which). The CDR3 nucleotides are TGTGCCAGCAGTTTACCGAGGGGAGGGACATATAACTATGGCTACACCTTC. Its protein is CASSLPRGGTYNYGYTF.